The sequence of this TCR beta chain was determined in a study of blood T cells in healthy people across ages. Whole-study results and caveats: Possibly, changes in expanded clonotypes were confounded because donor CMV status was unknown. Underestimates were what the diversity estimates from one million T cells were considered to be.

With regard to this clonotype: Its antigen is as yet unknown.

Sample-barcoded 5' priming and a J-beta primer mix drove a second PCR of roughly 7 to 11 cycles. A template-switch adaptor that had 12 random nucleotides put a tag on each cDNA molecule. TCRdb ran MiXCR on the 5' RACE reads and lists one entry per CDR3 protein. The table records around 1,000,000 distinct CDR3 sequences, approximately 38% of them present only once. This receptor was obtained from a man between 18 and 35 years old in good health. Sequences were obtained from blood.

The chain's CDR3 is CASSTREKGNQPQHF. The CDR3, as DNA: TGTGCCAGCAGCACCAGGGAGAAAGGCAATCAGCCCCAGCATTTT. J is TRBJ1-5 and V is TRBV21-1; the tabulated D call, TRBD1, remains unverified against the DNA. TRBV21-1 is designated a pseudogene. This CDR3 spans 15 amino acids.